Listed here are 28 T cell receptor beta chains from one sample, sequenced in a study of radiotherapy plus CTLA-4 blockade in lung cancer. Profiled with immunoSEQ multiplex PCR; TCRdb holds only in-frame clones, not every one. The sample carries under 35,000 clones, roughly three quarters recorded once. Sequencing used peripheral blood, obtained from a patient treated with radiotherapy plus ipilimumab. All receptors come from a human donor with non-small cell lung cancer whose response to radiotherapy plus ipilimumab could not be evaluated.

The rearrangement uses TRBV6-5 and TRBJ1-1; D unresolved. The germline V and J ends were trimmed by 4 bases and 5 bases, with 8 bases remaining between them. The V gene's germline CDR1 is MNHEY and CDR2 SVGAGI. This CDR3 comprises 12 residues. Written as DNA, the CDR3 is TGTGCCAGCAGTTCATGGAGGACTGAAGCTTTCTTT. Its translation: CASSSWRTEAFF.

For the CDR3, the DNA is TGTGCCAGCAGCCAAGATGACCCGGGGGGGACCAAAAACATTCAGTACTTC. Residues: CASSQDDPGGTKNIQYF. The chain has TRBV14 and TRBJ2-4, with 8 bases lining up with TRBD2. CDR3 size: 17 residues. Looked up from germline, CDR1 is SGHDN and CDR2 is FVKESK. V gave up 0 bases and J gave up 2 bases; unmatched junction bases: 6.

The gene calls are TRBV7-6 and TRBJ2-3; D gene unclear. Between the trimmed V and J ends, which lost 3 bases and 1 base, there was a span of 11 bases. There are 15 residues in the CDR3. The germline CDR1 and CDR2 sequences are SGHVS and FNYEAQ. The chain's CDR3 is CASSLVGQGTDTQYF. CDR3 DNA: TGTGCCAGCAGCTTGGTGGGCCAGGGCACAGATACGCAGTATTTT.

This clone was found a few times. The rearrangement joins TRBV28 to TRBJ1-2; 7 bases match TRBD1. V lost 6 bases to trimming and J lost 8 bases; unmatched junction nucleotides: 15. The V gene's germline CDR1 is MDHEN and CDR2 SYDVKM. The CDR3 is 15 residues long. The CDR3, as DNA: TGTGCCAGCAGCCGCACTACAGAGGGGGCGGGGGGCTACACCTTC. Protein: CASSRTTEGAGGYTF.

This chain links TRBV29-1 with TRBJ2-3; 7 nucleotides agree with TRBD2. Germline assignment: CDR1 SQVTM and CDR2 ANQGSEA. The CDR3 has 15 amino acids. With 7 bases clipped from V and 3 bases from J, the junction kept 13 bases outside the gene matches. CDR3 coding DNA: TGCAGCGGGTCAACTAGCGCACGCAAGACAGATACGCAGTATTTT. This encodes CSGSTSARKTDTQYF.

A few counts support this clone. J is TRBJ2-1 and V is TRBV12-5, with D tentatively TRBD2 (6 bases). V lost 6 bases and J lost 0, with 21 bases in between. Germline CDR1 is LGHNT and CDR2 is FRNRAP. The CDR3 is made up of 18 amino acids. Here the CDR3 DNA reads TGTGCTAGTGGAGCCAGAGCGGGTGCCCGTAGCTCCTACAATGAGCAGTTCTTC. Residues: CASGARAGARSSYNEQFF.

This chain's CDR3 is CASGGGWEYEQYF. The CDR3 DNA follows: TGCGCCAGCGGGGGGGGTTGGGAGTACGAGCAGTACTTC. The V call is TRBV10-2, the J call TRBJ2-7; 7 nucleotides agree with TRBD2. CDR3 length: 13 residues. V lost 8 bases, J lost 4 bases, and 8 bases stayed unmatched. Germline CDR1 reads WSHSY; CDR2 reads SAAADI.

This clone was detected only a few times. The chain has TRBV18 and TRBJ2-7; a weak D match, TRBD1 (5 bases). The V gene lost 0 bases and the J gene lost 4 bases, with 10 bases spanning the gap. The CDR3 extends over 14 amino acids. Germline CDR1 reads KGHSH; CDR2 reads LQKENI. The CDR3 DNA reads as TGTGCCAGCTCACCACCCGGACAACGATACGAGCAGTACTTC. Protein sequence: CASSPPGQRYEQYF.

The genes are TRBV28 and TRBJ2-5; D possibly corresponds to TRBD1 (5 bases). The end of the DNA fits TRBJ2-7 better, so the J call may be wrong. Germline CDR1 MDHEN, CDR2 SYDVKM. The CDR3 sequence is 13 residues long. Here the CDR3 DNA reads TGTGCCAGCAATCACAGGAGCTCCTACGAGCAGTACTTC. Translating gives CASNHRSSYEQYF.

About this clone itself: This sample includes further DNA sequences coding for the same CDR3. The chain joins TRBV25-1 to TRBJ2-5, with 7 bases lining up with TRBD2. CDR1 and CDR2 (germline): MGHDK, SYGVNS. The CDR3 consists of 16 residues. Trimming at V came to 6 bases and at J to 2 bases, leaving 12 bases not matched to a gene. The CDR3 loop reads CASSSPRGRTQETQYF. CDR3 DNA: TGTGCCAGCAGCAGCCCGCGCGGGAGAACTCAAGAGACCCAGTACTTC. Variable domain in full (rest from reference TRBV25-1 and TRBJ2-5): EADIYQTPRYLVIGTGKKITLECSQTMGHDKMYWYQQDPGMELHLIHYSYGVNSTEKGDLSSESTVSRIRTEHFPLTLESARPSHTSQYLCASSSPRGRTQETQYFGPGTRLLVL.

The CDR3 is CASSLLAEETQYF. CDR3 DNA: TGTGCCAGCAGCTTACTAGCGGAAGAGACCCAGTACTTC. V gene TRBV28 combines with J gene TRBJ2-5; 8 bases map to TRBD2. Germline V gives CDR1 MDHEN, CDR2 SYDVKM. With 6 bases clipped from V and 3 bases from J, the junction kept 3 bases outside the gene matches. The CDR3 is 13 residues long.

The genes are TRBV27 and TRBJ2-4; D might be TRBD2 (5 bases). Germline assignment: CDR1 MNHEY and CDR2 SMNVEV (reference sequence). CDR3 size: 16 residues. Trimming took off 2 bases at V and 3 bases at J, with 14 bases between the two ends. The CDR3 sequence is CASSLRGTVDKNIQYF. The CDR3 region has the DNA TGTGCCAGCAGTTTACGGGGAACCGTGGACAAAAACATTCAGTACTTC.

A few counts support this clone. The chain employs TRBV7-9 and TRBJ2-7; TRBD1 matches at 8 bases. The CDR3 covers 14 residues. Per germline, CDR1 SEHNR and CDR2 FQNEAQ (reference sequence). After removal of 5 bases from V and 4 bases from J, the junction contained 7 bases not matched to a gene. CDR3: CASSRMDRVYEQYF. In nucleotides, the CDR3 is TGTGCCAGCAGCCGTATGGACAGGGTTTACGAGCAGTACTTC.

This chain links TRBV15 with TRBJ1-5; 10 bases are a match to TRBD1. The germline V gene encodes CDR1 LNHNV and CDR2 YYDKDF (reference sequence). V shed 0 bases and J 1 base; nucleotides not matched to a gene: 12. CDR3 length: 20 residues. CDR3 in DNA: TGTGCCACCAGCAGAGATAGCTTGGACAGGGGGGCGTTGAGCAATCAGCCCCAGCATTTT. As protein: CATSRDSLDRGALSNQPQHF.

This chain joins TRBV5-1 and TRBJ2-1; 8 bases line up with TRBD1. The germline V gene has CDR1 SGHRS and CDR2 YFSETQ. The trim removed 5 bases at V and 0 bases at J, leaving 4 bases unmatched. This CDR3 is built from 15 residues. The CDR3, as DNA: TGCGCCAGCAGTACCGGGACAGGCTCCTACAATGAGCAGTTCTTC. It codes for CASSTGTGSYNEQFF.

This clone was seen a few times. This same CDR3 is encoded by further DNA sequences in the sample. This sequence joins TRBV4-1 and TRBJ1-2, with D maybe TRBD1 (5 bases). This CDR3 region has 14 residues. Trimming stripped 6 bases from V and 8 bases from J, with 19 bases between. Germline CDR1 and CDR2: MGHRA and YSYEKL. For the CDR3, the DNA is TGCGCCAGCAGTCTCAGGGTAATAGTAAGAGGCTACACCTTC. Amino acid sequence: CASSLRVIVRGYTF.

The chain uses TRBV28 and TRBJ2-3; a weak D match, TRBD1 (6 bases). Trimming took 3 bases from V and 0 from J, leaving 13 bases between them. The CDR3 extends over 16 amino acids. Germline V CDR1 and CDR2: MDHEN, SYDVKM. CDR3 nucleotide sequence: TGTGCCAGCAGTTTCCCATCAGGGGTGAGCACAGATACGCAGTATTTT. It codes for CASSFPSGVSTDTQYF. The variable domain in full, with the rest retrieved from reference TRBV28 and TRBJ2-3, is DVKVTQSSRYLVKRTGEKVFLECVQDMDHENMFWYRQDPGLGLRLIYFSYDVKMKEKGDIPEGYSVSREKKERFSLILESASTNQTSMYLCASSFPSGVSTDTQYFGPGTRLTVL.

This clone is medium-sized. This chain joins TRBV28 and TRBJ1-2; D perhaps matches TRBD1 (5 bases). With 8 bases removed from V and 2 bases from J, the gap between germline ends came to 12 bases. There are 13 residues in the CDR3. Per the germline V gene, CDR1 is MDHEN and CDR2 is SYDVKM. CDR3 coding DNA: TGTGCCAGCGGCGGGGCTCTCAACTATGGCTACACCTTC. This sequence encodes CASGGALNYGYTF.

This chain joins TRBV10-3 and TRBJ2-7; possibly TRBD2 for D (6 bases). This CDR3 contains 16 residues. Trimming removed 4 bases from V and 5 bases from J, with 21 bases in between. The V gene's germline CDR1 is ENHRY and CDR2 SYGVKD. In DNA, the CDR3 is TGTGCCATCAGTGCCATCATCGGGGGTAGAAGGGACGAGCAGTACTTC. This translates into CAISAIIGGRRDEQYF.

This chain joins TRBV7-9 and TRBJ2-7; D might be TRBD2 (6 bases). Trimming shortened V by 5 bases and J by 0 bases, and 20 bases separated the two germline ends. Per germline, CDR1 SEHNR and CDR2 FQNEAQ (reference sequence). The CDR3 extends over 17 amino acids. CDR3 in amino acids: CASSPPPGGKNSYEQYF. The CDR3 DNA is TGTGCCAGCAGCCCCCCGCCGGGCGGGAAGAACTCCTACGAGCAGTACTTC. Full variable domain (rest looked up from reference TRBV7-9 and TRBJ2-7): DTGVSQNPRHKITKRGQNVTFRCDPISEHNRLYWYRQTLGQGPEFLTYFQNEAQLEKSRLLSDRFSAERPKGSFSTLEIQRTEQGDSAMYLCASSPPPGGKNSYEQYFGPGTRLTVT.

This clone showed up just a few times. The chain carries TRBV5-1 and TRBJ2-7, with 7 bases that match TRBD2. Germline-derived CDR1 and CDR2 are SGHRS and YFSETQ. V shed 2 bases, J shed 0 bases, and the junction held 5 bases outside the gene matches. The CDR3 is 15 residues long. The CDR3 loop is CASSFGPSGSYEQYF. Written as DNA, the CDR3 is TGCGCCAGCAGCTTTGGGCCTAGCGGCTCCTACGAGCAGTACTTC.

The rearrangement uses TRBV4-3 and TRBJ2-2, with 11 positions matching TRBD2. The CDR3 extends over 19 amino acids. Unmatched junction bases numbered 11, after V lost 0 bases and J lost 5 bases. CDR1 and CDR2 (germline): LGHNA, YSLEER. The CDR3, as DNA: TGCGCCAGCAGCCAAGATGCGGGTCTAGCGGGAGGTTCGACCGGGGAGCTGTTTTTT. It translates to CASSQDAGLAGGSTGELFF.

This chain connects TRBV7-2 to TRBJ2-1, with 11 bases aligning to TRBD2. The junction had 6 bases not matched to a gene; V was cut back by 1 base and J by 16 bases. CDR1 and CDR2 (germline): SGHTA, FQGNSA. The CDR3 loop spans 13 amino acids. The CDR3 bases are TGTGCCAGCAGCTTAGTAATAGCGGGAGGGCCCTTCTTC. Translation gives CASSLVIAGGPFF. The complete variable domain, with remaining parts taken from reference TRBV7-2 and TRBJ2-1, reads GAGVSQSPSNKVTEKGKDVELRCDPISGHTALYWYRQSLGQGLEFLIYFQGNSAPDKSGLPSDRFSAERTGGSVSTLTIQRTQQEDSAVYLCASSLVIAGGPFFGPGTRLTVL.

This chain connects TRBV9 to TRBJ2-3; D is perhaps TRBD1 (6 bases). Trimming took 3 bases from V and 2 from J, leaving 19 bases between them. CDR3 size: 17 residues. The germline V gene encodes CDR1 SGDLS and CDR2 YYNGEE. For the CDR3, the DNA is TGTGCCAGCAGCGCTAAGACCGGGACACAACCCACAGATACGCAGTATTTT. Protein sequence: CASSAKTGTQPTDTQYF. The full variable domain, with the rest looked up from reference TRBV9 and TRBJ2-3, is DSGVTQTPKHLITATGQRVTLRCSPRSGDLSVYWYQQSLDQGLQFLIQYYNGEERAKGNILERFSAQQFPDLHSELNLSSLELGDSALYFCASSAKTGTQPTDTQYFGPGTRLTVL.

This clone has just one count. The chain recombines TRBV6-6 with TRBJ2-7; D is perhaps TRBD1 (5 bases). Trimming stripped 4 bases from V and 2 bases from J, with 12 bases between. CDR1 and CDR2 (germline): MNHNY, SVGAGI (reference sequence). The CDR3 is made up of 14 amino acids. DNA for the CDR3: TGTGCCAGCAGTTTAAACAGGAACGCCTACGAGCAGTACTTC. This encodes CASSLNRNAYEQYF.

The chain is built from TRBV19 and TRBJ2-3; 10 nucleotides agree with TRBD2. This CDR3 has 16 amino acids. The V segment lost 4 bases and the J segment 6 bases; nucleotides outside the gene matches: 10. CDR1 and CDR2 from the germline V gene are LNHDA and SQIVND (reference sequence). The CDR3 loop is CASSTLLAGSRDTQYF. DNA of the CDR3: TGTGCCAGTAGTACTCTACTAGCGGGAAGTCGGGATACGCAGTATTTT.

A single count supports this clone. The chain recombines TRBV19 with TRBJ2-7, with D perhaps TRBD2 (6 bases). Germline V gene lookup returns CDR1 LNHDA and CDR2 SQIVND (reference sequence). The CDR3 has 15 amino acids. Trimming took off 4 bases at V and 5 bases at J, with 18 bases between the two ends. The chain's CDR3 is CASSTPRRGEDEQYF. CDR3 coding DNA: TGTGCCAGTAGTACCCCTCGGAGGGGCGAAGACGAGCAGTACTTC.

The chain has TRBV5-6 and TRBJ2-1, with TRBD2 matching over 13 bases. The CDR3 extends over 18 amino acids. V trimming: 0 bases; J trimming: 3 bases; junction bases outside the gene matches: 6. Germline V CDR1 and CDR2: SGHDT, YYEEEE. CDR3: CASSLGPWTSGSYNEQFF. The CDR3 bases are TGTGCCAGCAGCTTGGGGCCCTGGACTAGCGGGAGCTACAATGAGCAGTTCTTC.